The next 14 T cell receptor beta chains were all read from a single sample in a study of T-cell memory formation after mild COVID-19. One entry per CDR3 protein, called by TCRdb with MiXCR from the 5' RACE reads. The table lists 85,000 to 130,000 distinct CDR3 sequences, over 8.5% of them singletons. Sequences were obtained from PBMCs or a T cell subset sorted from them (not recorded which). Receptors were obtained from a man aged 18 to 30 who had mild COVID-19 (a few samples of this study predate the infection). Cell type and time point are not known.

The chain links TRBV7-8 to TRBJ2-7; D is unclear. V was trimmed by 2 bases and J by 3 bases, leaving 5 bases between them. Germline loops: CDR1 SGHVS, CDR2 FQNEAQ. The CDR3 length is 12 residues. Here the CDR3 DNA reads TGTGCCAGCAGCTTAACAGTCTACGAGCAGTACTTC. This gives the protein CASSLTVYEQYF.

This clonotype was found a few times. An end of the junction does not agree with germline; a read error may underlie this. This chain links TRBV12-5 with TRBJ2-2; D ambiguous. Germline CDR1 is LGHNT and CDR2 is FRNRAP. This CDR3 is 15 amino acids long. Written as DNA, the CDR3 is TGTGCTAGTGCTTTGGTTGGGGTGGGGACCGGGGAGCTGTTTTTT. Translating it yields CASALVGVGTGELFF.

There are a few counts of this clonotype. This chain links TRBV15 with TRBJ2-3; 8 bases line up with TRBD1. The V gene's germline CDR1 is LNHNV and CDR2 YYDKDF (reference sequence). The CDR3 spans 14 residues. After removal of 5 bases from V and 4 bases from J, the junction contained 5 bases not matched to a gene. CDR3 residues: CATSDARGPDTQYF. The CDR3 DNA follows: TGTGCCACCAGCGACGCCAGGGGGCCAGATACGCAGTATTTT.

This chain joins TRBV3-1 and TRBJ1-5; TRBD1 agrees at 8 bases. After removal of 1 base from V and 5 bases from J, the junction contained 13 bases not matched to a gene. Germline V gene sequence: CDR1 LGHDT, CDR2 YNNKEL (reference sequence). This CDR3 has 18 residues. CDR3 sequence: CASSQGAGGAYIDQPQHF. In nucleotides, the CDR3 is TGTGCCAGCAGCCAAGGGGCAGGGGGCGCGTATATCGATCAGCCCCAGCATTTT.

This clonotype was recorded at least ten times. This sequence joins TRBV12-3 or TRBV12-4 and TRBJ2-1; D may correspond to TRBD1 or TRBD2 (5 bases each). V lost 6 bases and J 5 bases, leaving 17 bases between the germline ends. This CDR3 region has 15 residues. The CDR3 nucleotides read TGTGCCAGCAGGACCGTCGGGGACGGCCACAATGAGCAGTTCTTC. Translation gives CASRTVGDGHNEQFF.

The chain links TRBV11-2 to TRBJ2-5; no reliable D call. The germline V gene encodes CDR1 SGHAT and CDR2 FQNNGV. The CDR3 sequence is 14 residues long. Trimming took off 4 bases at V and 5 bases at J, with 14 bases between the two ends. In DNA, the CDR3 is TGTGCCAGCAGCTCAATCTTAGCCGGTGAGACCCAGTACTTC. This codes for CASSSILAGETQYF. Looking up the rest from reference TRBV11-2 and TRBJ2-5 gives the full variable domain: EAGVAQSPRYKIIEKRQSVAFWCNPISGHATLYWYQQILGQGPKLLIQFQNNGVVDDSQLPKDRFSAERLKGVDSTLKIQPAKLEDSAVYLCASSSILAGETQYFGPGTRLLVL.

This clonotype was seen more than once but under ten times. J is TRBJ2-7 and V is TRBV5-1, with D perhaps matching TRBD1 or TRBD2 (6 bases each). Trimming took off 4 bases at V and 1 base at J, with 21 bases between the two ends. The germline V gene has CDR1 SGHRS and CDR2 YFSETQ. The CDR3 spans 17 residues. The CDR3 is CASSGAAVGGQSYEQYF. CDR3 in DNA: TGCGCCAGCAGCGGGGCCGCCGTGGGGGGCCAGTCCTACGAGCAGTACTTC.

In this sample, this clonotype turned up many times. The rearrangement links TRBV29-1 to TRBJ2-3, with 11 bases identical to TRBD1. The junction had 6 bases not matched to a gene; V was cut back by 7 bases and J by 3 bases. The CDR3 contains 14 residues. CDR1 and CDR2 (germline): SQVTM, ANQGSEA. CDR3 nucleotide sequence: TGCAGCGCCGAAGGACAGGGGGCAACAGATACGCAGTATTTT. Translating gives CSAEGQGATDTQYF.

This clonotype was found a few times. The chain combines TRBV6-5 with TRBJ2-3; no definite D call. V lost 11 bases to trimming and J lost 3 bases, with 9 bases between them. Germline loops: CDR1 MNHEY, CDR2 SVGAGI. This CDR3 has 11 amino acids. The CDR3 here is CASRATDTQYF. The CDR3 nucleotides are TGTGCCTCTAGAGCGACAGATACGCAGTATTTT.

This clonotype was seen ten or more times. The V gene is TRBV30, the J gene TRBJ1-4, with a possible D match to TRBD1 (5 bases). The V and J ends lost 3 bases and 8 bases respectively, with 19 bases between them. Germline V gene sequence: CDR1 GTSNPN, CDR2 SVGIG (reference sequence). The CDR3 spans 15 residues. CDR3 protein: CAWSEGTGILEKLFF. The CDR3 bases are TGTGCCTGGAGCGAAGGGACGGGGATTTTGGAAAAACTGTTTTTT.

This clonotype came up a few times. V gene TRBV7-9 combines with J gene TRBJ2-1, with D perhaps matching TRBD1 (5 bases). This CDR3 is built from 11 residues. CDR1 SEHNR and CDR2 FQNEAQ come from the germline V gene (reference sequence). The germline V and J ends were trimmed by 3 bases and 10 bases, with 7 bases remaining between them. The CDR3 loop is CASSFTGEQFF. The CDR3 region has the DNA TGTGCCAGCAGCTTCACAGGAGAGCAGTTCTTC.

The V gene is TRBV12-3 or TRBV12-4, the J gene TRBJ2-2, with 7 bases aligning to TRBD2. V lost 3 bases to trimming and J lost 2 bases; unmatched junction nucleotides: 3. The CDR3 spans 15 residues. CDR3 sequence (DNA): TGTGCCAGCAGTTTTCGGGAGGCAAACACCGGGGAGCTGTTTTTT. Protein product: CASSFREANTGELFF.

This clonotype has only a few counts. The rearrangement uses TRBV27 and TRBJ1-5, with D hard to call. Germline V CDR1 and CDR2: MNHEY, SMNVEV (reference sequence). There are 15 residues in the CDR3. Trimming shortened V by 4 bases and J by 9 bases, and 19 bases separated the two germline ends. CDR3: CASSSLLDLTMPQHF. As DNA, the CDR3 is TGTGCCAGCAGTTCCTTACTGGACTTGACTATGCCCCAGCATTTT.

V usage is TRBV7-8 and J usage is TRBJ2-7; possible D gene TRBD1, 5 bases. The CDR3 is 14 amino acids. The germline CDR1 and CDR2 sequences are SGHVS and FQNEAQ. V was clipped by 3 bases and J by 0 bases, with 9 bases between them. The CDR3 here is CASSFTGSSYEQYV. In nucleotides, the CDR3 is TGTGCCAGCAGCTTTACAGGTAGCTCCTACGAGCAGTACGTC.